The 31 T cell receptor beta chains in this list originate from one sample, sequenced in a study of regulatory T cells in long-lasting Graves disease. Relying on iRepertoire HTBI primers and Arm-PCR of CDR3 regions, the team built TCR beta libraries. TCRdb called the multiplex PCR reads again in MiXCR, with one record for every CDR3 protein. The data show 400,000 or so distinct CDR3 sequences, 20% to 30% seen once. As to time point: persistent/refractory GD, antithyroid drugs over 5 years with positive TRAb. Following extraction of RNA from PBMCs, that RNA was used to make the TCR library. This specimen consisted of peripheral blood mononuclear cells (PBMCs), obtained when the disease was refractory, from a patient treated with antithyroid drugs. The receptors stem from a female donor with Graves disease.

This clonotype has a count of ten or more. The chain has TRBV12-3 or TRBV12-4 and TRBJ2-6; 7 bases line up with TRBD1. V lost 6 bases to trimming and J lost 0 bases; unmatched junction nucleotides: 11. The CDR3 spans 18 residues. The CDR3 reads CASSPRQGFSSGANVLTF. The CDR3 bases are TGTGCCAGCAGCCCAAGACAGGGTTTTTCCTCTGGGGCCAACGTCCTGACTTTC.

Note on this clonotype: Sequence at one end of the junction differs from germline and may be a read error. The chain recombines TRBV7-9 with TRBJ1-1; D remains unclear. CDR1 and CDR2 (germline): SEHNR, FQNEAQ (reference sequence). This CDR3 comprises 10 residues. Here the CDR3 DNA reads TGTGCCAGCAGCCTAGCTGAAGCTTTCTTT. This gives the protein CASSLAEAFF.

This clonotype was counted between two and nine times. V usage is TRBV27 and J usage is TRBJ1-2; D ambiguous. This CDR3 spans 14 amino acids. In germline, CDR1 is MNHEY, CDR2 SMNVEV (reference sequence). V dropped 4 bases and J dropped 3 bases, with 12 bases sitting between them. The CDR3 region is CASSSAGTDYGYTF. As DNA, the CDR3 is TGTGCCAGCAGTTCGGCGGGAACAGACTATGGCTACACCTTC.

The chain is built from TRBV6-6 and TRBJ2-4; possible D gene TRBD1, 6 bases. The germline gives CDR1 MNHNY, CDR2 SVGAGI (reference sequence). Trimming pared 0 bases from V and 0 bases from J, leaving 12 bases between. This CDR3 has 17 amino acids. The CDR3 reads CASSYSRDTLAKNIQYF. CDR3 nucleotide sequence: TGTGCCAGCAGTTACTCGAGGGACACACTAGCCAAAAACATTCAGTACTTC.

This sequence joins TRBV6-1 and TRBJ2-7; 8 nucleotides agree with TRBD2. This CDR3 comprises 15 residues. The germline gives CDR1 MNHNS, CDR2 SASEGT. With V trimmed by 7 bases and J by 7 bases, 15 bases remained unmatched. CDR3 bases: TGTGCCAGCAATACTGAGCGGGAGCGGTTCTTAGAGCAGTACTTC. As protein: CASNTERERFLEQYF.

A few counts support this clonotype. The chain recombines TRBV5-1 with TRBJ2-7, with 7 nucleotides matching TRBD1. Germline trimming cut 2 bases from V and 5 bases from J; bases unmatched to any gene: 4. This CDR3 has 13 amino acids. Germline V lookup: CDR1 SGHRS, CDR2 YFSETQ. CDR3 amino acids: CASSFTGVNEQYF. The CDR3 coding sequence is TGCGCCAGCAGCTTTACAGGGGTAAACGAGCAGTACTTC.

J is TRBJ2-2 and V is TRBV25-1, with D possibly TRBD2 on 6 matching bases. This CDR3 is 15 amino acids long. The V end lost 3 bases, the J end lost 5 bases, and 13 bases lay between the germline ends. Germline V gives CDR1 MGHDK, CDR2 SYGVNS. The CDR3 here is CASSELGGSTGELFF. Written as DNA, the CDR3 is TGTGCCAGCAGTGAGCTCGGGGGATCTACCGGGGAGCTGTTTTTT.

This clonotype was counted many times. V is TRBV28 and J is TRBJ1-5; D perhaps matches TRBD1 (5 bases). With 6 bases removed from V and 3 bases from J, the gap between germline ends came to 15 bases. Germline V gene sequence: CDR1 MDHEN, CDR2 SYDVKM. This CDR3 is 15 amino acids long. This chain's CDR3 is CASSRPQGSNQPQHF. In DNA, the CDR3 is TGTGCCAGCAGCCGCCCGCAGGGATCCAATCAGCCCCAGCATTTT.

The chain employs TRBV20-1 and TRBJ1-6, with 8 bases matching TRBD1. Trimming at V came to 6 bases and at J to 9 bases, leaving 7 bases not matched to a gene. The germline CDR1 and CDR2 sequences are DFQATT and SNEGSKA (reference sequence). The CDR3 sequence is 13 residues long. The CDR3 protein is CSATQGAGSPLHF. The DNA of the CDR3 is TGCAGTGCCACCCAGGGGGCTGGTTCACCCCTCCACTTT.

This clonotype was counted only a few times. The rearrangement uses TRBV9 and TRBJ2-6; D is ambiguous. Germline V gene data show CDR1 as SGDLS and CDR2 as YYNGEE. The CDR3 contains 14 residues. Trimming removed 1 base at V and 4 bases at J, with 6 bases between. In DNA form, the CDR3 reads TGTGCCAGCAGCGTAAGTCAAGGGGCCAACGTCCTGACTTTC. This sequence encodes CASSVSQGANVLTF.

This clonotype was seen a few times. The genes are TRBV24-1 and TRBJ2-3; a possible D gene is TRBD1 (5 bases). CDR3 length: 13 residues. Germline V lookup: CDR1 KGHDR, CDR2 SFDVKD. V was shortened by 7 bases and J by 11 bases, with 18 bases between the two germline ends. CDR3 coding DNA: TGTGCCACCAGCGTCCCTCCGGTGGACAAGCAGTATTTT. The encoded protein is CATSVPPVDKQYF.

This clonotype was seen at least ten times. The chain has TRBV5-1 and TRBJ2-2; maybe TRBD1 (5 bases). Trimming removed 5 bases from V and 0 bases from J, with 14 bases in between. The CDR3 extends over 16 amino acids. The V gene's germline CDR1 is SGHRS and CDR2 YFSETQ. The CDR3 reads CASSETGYANTGELFF. The CDR3, as DNA: TGCGCCAGCAGTGAAACAGGCTACGCGAACACCGGGGAGCTGTTTTTT. The variable domain in full, with the rest retrieved from reference TRBV5-1 and TRBJ2-2, is KAGVTQTPRYLIKTRGQQVTLSCSPISGHRSVSWYQQTPGQGLQFLFEYFSETQRNKGNFPGRFSGRQFSNSRSEMNVSTLELGDSALYLCASSETGYANTGELFFGEGSRLTVL.

This sequence joins TRBV6-1 and TRBJ2-6; 10 bases align to TRBD1. CDR1 MNHNS and CDR2 SASEGT come from the germline V gene. V lost 11 bases to trimming and J lost 4 bases; unmatched junction nucleotides: 11. This CDR3 has 16 residues. The CDR3 spells CASRGGQGTGANVLTF. Written as DNA, the CDR3 is TGTGCCTCTCGTGGGGGACAGGGGACAGGGGCCAACGTCCTGACTTTC.

This clonotype was counted ten times or more. CDR3 loop: CSATQGNYGYTF. In DNA form, the CDR3 reads TGCAGTGCTACACAGGGAAACTATGGCTACACCTTC. The chain has TRBV20-1 and TRBJ1-2; a weak D match, TRBD1 (6 bases). Per germline, CDR1 DFQATT and CDR2 SNEGSKA (reference sequence). The CDR3 has 12 residues. V was shortened by 4 bases and J by 2 bases, with 8 bases between the two germline ends.

The chain links TRBV12-3 or TRBV12-4 to TRBJ2-2; 8 nucleotides agree with TRBD1. With V trimmed by 3 bases and J by 4 bases, 4 bases remained unmatched. The CDR3 is 15 amino acids. The CDR3 sequence is CASSFQQGGTGELFF. CDR3 in DNA: TGTGCCAGCAGTTTTCAACAGGGGGGCACCGGGGAGCTGTTTTTT.

In this sample, this clonotype turned up a few times. The chain combines TRBV27 with TRBJ2-2, with a weak D call TRBD2 (5 bases). The germline CDR1 and CDR2 sequences are MNHEY and SMNVEV (reference sequence). Trimming took off 6 bases at V and 4 bases at J, with 15 bases between the two ends. The CDR3 consists of 15 residues. CDR3 sequence reads: CASSQSGIGTGELFF. The CDR3 nucleotides are TGTGCCAGCAGCCAATCCGGGATCGGCACCGGGGAGCTGTTTTTT.

This chain joins TRBV29-1 and TRBJ1-2; D is uncertain. V was cut by 7 bases and J by 4 bases, with 19 bases left in between. CDR1 is SQVTM, CDR2 ANQGSEA, per germline. The CDR3 is 14 residues long. Written as DNA, the CDR3 is TGCAGCGCTCGCTCAAGGCTGGGATCCTATGGCTACACCTTC. Translating gives CSARSRLGSYGYTF.

A few counts support this clonotype. V and J are TRBV6-2 or TRBV6-3 and TRBJ1-1, with D hard to call. The V end was cut by 0 bases, the J end by 0 bases, with 8 bases between. In germline, CDR1 is MNHEY, CDR2 SVGEGT. This CDR3 has 15 amino acids. The CDR3, as DNA: TGTGCCAGCAGTTACTCGGCAGGCCTGAACACTGAAGCTTTCTTT. This codes for CASSYSAGLNTEAFF.

This clonotype occurred a few times. Its ends do not fully match the called genes, so a read error is possible. The chain combines TRBV12-3 or TRBV12-4 with TRBJ1-1, with a weak D call TRBD1 (5 bases). The CDR3 covers 12 residues. In DNA form, the CDR3 reads TGTGCCAGCAGCCCCTTTGGGACGGAAGCTTCCTTT. It yields the protein CASSPFGTEASF.

This sequence joins TRBV2 and TRBJ2-5; 9 bases are a match to TRBD1. The V segment lost 6 bases and the J segment 2 bases; nucleotides outside the gene matches: 7. The CDR3 covers 15 residues. Germline V gene lookup returns CDR1 SNHLY and CDR2 FYNNEI. CDR3 coding DNA: TGTGCCAGCAGCGCGGACAGGGGCCGACAAGAGACCCAGTACTTC. It specifies CASSADRGRQETQYF.

This chain uses TRBV20-1 with TRBJ1-6; 10 nucleotides align to TRBD1. V was pared by 6 bases and J by 9 bases, with 11 bases of the junction left unmatched. CDR1 and CDR2 from the germline V gene are DFQATT and SNEGSKA (reference sequence). CDR3 length: 15 residues. CDR3 loop: CSALESTGGTSPLHF. The CDR3 DNA follows: TGCAGTGCACTAGAGTCGACAGGGGGCACTTCACCCCTCCACTTT.

Turning to this clonotype: This CDR3 fails to terminate in the conserved phenylalanine or tryptophan, so it likely reflects a read error. The V call is TRBV5-1, the J call TRBJ2-7, with TRBD2 identical over 7 bases. CDR1 is SGHRS and CDR2 is YFSETQ in the germline V gene. The CDR3 runs 16 residues. V lost 4 bases to trimming and J lost 3 bases; unmatched junction nucleotides: 13. The CDR3 is CASSPQPTSAHYEQYL. The CDR3 DNA reads TGCGCCAGCAGCCCGCAACCAACTAGCGCGCACTACGAGCAGTACCTC.

The V gene is TRBV4-1, the J gene TRBJ2-5; D uncertain. Per the germline V gene, CDR1 is MGHRA and CDR2 is YSYEKL. There are 12 residues in the CDR3. V lost 3 bases and J 5 bases, leaving 7 bases between the germline ends. CDR3 bases: TGCGCCAGCAGCCACATCACGGAGACCCAGTACTTC. Encoded protein: CASSHITETQYF.

This clonotype has at least ten counts. J is TRBJ1-2 and V is TRBV3-1; D ambiguous. V shed 3 bases and J shed 3 bases, with 17 bases lying between them. The CDR3 contains 16 residues. Germline loops: CDR1 LGHDT, CDR2 YNNKEL (reference sequence). CDR3: CASSHHDDRWDYGYTF. The CDR3, as DNA: TGTGCCAGCAGCCACCATGATGACCGATGGGACTATGGCTACACCTTC.

There are a few counts of this clonotype. The chain joins TRBV12-3 or TRBV12-4 to TRBJ1-5; unclear D gene. The length of the CDR3 is 16 residues. Trimming cost V 6 bases and J 2 bases, with 17 bases left between them. The CDR3 sequence: CASSRGRNNGNQPQHF. The CDR3 nucleotides are TGTGCCAGCAGCCGAGGGCGTAACAACGGCAATCAGCCCCAGCATTTT.

The chain links TRBV11-2 to TRBJ2-7, with D possibly matching TRBD2 (6 bases). The V end lost 5 bases, the J end lost 5 bases, and 16 bases lay between the germline ends. Germline V CDR1 and CDR2: SGHAT, FQNNGV. The CDR3 runs to 14 residues. The CDR3 sequence: CASSHWSSEDEQYF. The CDR3 DNA follows: TGTGCCAGCAGCCATTGGTCTAGCGAAGACGAGCAGTACTTC.

The J gene is TRBJ1-1, the V gene TRBV7-8; 8 bases agree with TRBD1. From germline, CDR1 is SGHVS and CDR2 FQNEAQ. The CDR3 runs to 16 residues. The V gene end was trimmed by 0 bases and the J gene end by 4 bases; junction bases not matched to a gene: 7. The CDR3 nucleotides are TGTGCCAGCAGCTTAGCACCGGTCAGGGGGCCCACTGAAGCTTTCTTT. This encodes CASSLAPVRGPTEAFF.

The chain is built from TRBV19 and TRBJ2-7, with TRBD1 matching 7 bases. Germline trimming cut 4 bases from V and 0 bases from J; bases unmatched to any gene: 6. Germline V gene data show CDR1 as LNHDA and CDR2 as SQIVND (reference sequence). The CDR3 loop spans 15 amino acids. The CDR3 sequence is CASSTGTVNSYEQYF. Written as DNA, the CDR3 is TGTGCCAGTAGTACCGGGACAGTGAACTCCTACGAGCAGTACTTC.

This clonotype appeared many times. The CDR3 nucleotides are TGTGCCAGCAGTCATCGACTAGCGGGAGGCCATTCGAACACCGGGGAGCTGTTTTTT. It is translated as CASSHRLAGGHSNTGELFF. The J gene is TRBJ2-2, the V gene TRBV2; 13 bases fit TRBD2. Germline loops: CDR1 SNHLY, CDR2 FYNNEI. Trimming at V came to 5 bases and at J to 0 bases, leaving 9 bases not matched to a gene. This CDR3 region has 19 residues.

V and J are TRBV30 and TRBJ2-7; TRBD2 agrees at 10 bases. J was trimmed by 6 bases and V by 8 bases; bases with no gene match: 16. Germline values: CDR1 GTSNPN, CDR2 SVGIG (reference sequence). The CDR3 sequence is 15 residues long. CDR3 sequence reads: CAARRRLAGPLEQYF. The CDR3 DNA is TGTGCCGCTAGACGTCGACTAGCGGGCCCCCTCGAGCAGTACTTC.

The J gene is TRBJ2-1, the V gene TRBV7-3; tentative D call: TRBD1 (6 bases). Trimming removed 3 bases from V and 0 bases from J, with 6 bases in between. The germline V gene encodes CDR1 SGHTA and CDR2 FQGTGA. There are 14 residues in the CDR3. CDR3 sequence reads: CASSLTGSYNEQFF. As DNA, the CDR3 is TGTGCCAGCAGCTTGACAGGCTCCTACAATGAGCAGTTCTTC. The whole variable domain, remainder taken from reference TRBV7-3 and TRBJ2-1, is GAGVSQTPSNKVTEKGKYVELRCDPISGHTALYWYRQSLGQGPEFLIYFQGTGAADDSGLPNDRFFAVRPEGSVSTLKIQRTERGDSAVYLCASSLTGSYNEQFFGPGTRLTVL.